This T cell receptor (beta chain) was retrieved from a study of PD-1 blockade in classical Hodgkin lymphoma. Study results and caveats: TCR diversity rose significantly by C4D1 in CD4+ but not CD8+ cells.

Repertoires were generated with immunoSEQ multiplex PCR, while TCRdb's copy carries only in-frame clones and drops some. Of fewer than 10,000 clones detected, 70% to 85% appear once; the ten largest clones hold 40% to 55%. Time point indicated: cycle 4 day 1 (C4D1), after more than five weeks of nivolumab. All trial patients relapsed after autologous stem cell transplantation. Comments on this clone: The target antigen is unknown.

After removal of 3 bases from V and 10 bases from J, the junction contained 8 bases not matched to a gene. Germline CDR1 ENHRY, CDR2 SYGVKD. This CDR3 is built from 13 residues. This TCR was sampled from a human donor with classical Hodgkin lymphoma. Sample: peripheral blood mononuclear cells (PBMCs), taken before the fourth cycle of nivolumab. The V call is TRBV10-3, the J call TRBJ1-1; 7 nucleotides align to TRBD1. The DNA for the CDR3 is TGTGCCATCAGTGACGGACAGGCACTGCGAGCTTTCTTT. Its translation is CAISDGQALRAFF.